This TCR beta chain emerged from a study of shared clonotypes between healthy human individuals. For the study at large: Those who served as donors were a couple of women and three men between the ages of 18 and 49. Whole-study results and caveats: Specimens sampled were limited to blood, with tissue repertoires likely differing.

The study ran the assay at deep level. Profiled with immunoSEQ multiplex PCR; TCRdb holds only in-frame clones, not every one. The sample holds about 530,000 clones, roughly 79% seen once. For this clone: Antigen: not known.

This clonotype originated in a woman aged 40 to 50 in good health. Some clones in this sample may be carry-over from other donors' samples. Sequenced sample: PBMCs.

Here the CDR3 DNA reads TGTGCCAGCAGTGACCCAGGGACCAGCTATGGCTACACCTTC. It yields the protein CASSDPGTSYGYTF. This chain links TRBV25-1 with TRBJ1-2, with D maybe TRBD1 (5 bases). Trimming took off 3 bases at V and 4 bases at J, with 12 bases between the two ends. This CDR3 has 14 amino acids. Germline lookup yields CDR1 MGHDK and CDR2 SYGVNS.